This T cell receptor (beta chain) was profiled in a study of identical twins. Study-level points and caveats: Part of the zero-insertion signal could reflect confounding by invariant MAIT and iNKT cells. Researchers reported excess low generation probability among twin-shared out-of-frame alpha sequences. There were fewer insertions in abundant cord blood beta clonotypes, but memory repertoires showed no such pattern.

Unique molecular identifiers were present on cDNA, and template switching added a universal primer site. In TCRdb, the 5' RACE reads were re-called with MiXCR into one record per CDR3 protein. The sample yields roughly 240,000 distinct CDR3 sequences, about 7.5% seen once. The CDR3 extends over 16 amino acids. The V and J ends lost 10 bases and 5 bases respectively, with 25 bases between them. A note on this clonotype: Its antigen is not known.

This sample was also put to use in a study of yellow fever vaccine responses in identical twins.

What was sequenced was CD8+ T cells sorted from blood. This receptor was identified in a young woman in good health. The chain recombines TRBV12-3 or TRBV12-4 with TRBJ2-3; maybe TRBD2 (6 bases). The CDR3 is CATSLGGRTPLDTQYF. The CDR3 DNA follows: TGTGCCACCAGCCTCGGGGGACGGACTCCGTTAGATACGCAGTATTTT.